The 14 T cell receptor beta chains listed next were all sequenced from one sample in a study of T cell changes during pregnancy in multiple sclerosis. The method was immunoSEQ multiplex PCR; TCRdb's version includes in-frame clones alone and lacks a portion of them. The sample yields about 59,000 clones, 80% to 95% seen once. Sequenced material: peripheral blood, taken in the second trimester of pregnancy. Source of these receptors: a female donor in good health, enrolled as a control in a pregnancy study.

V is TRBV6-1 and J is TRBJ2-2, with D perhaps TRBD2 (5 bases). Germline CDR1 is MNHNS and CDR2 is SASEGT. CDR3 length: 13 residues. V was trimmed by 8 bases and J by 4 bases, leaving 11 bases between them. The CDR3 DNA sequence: TGTGCCAGCCCACGAGGGTCCACCGGGGAGCTGTTTTTT. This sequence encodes CASPRGSTGELFF.

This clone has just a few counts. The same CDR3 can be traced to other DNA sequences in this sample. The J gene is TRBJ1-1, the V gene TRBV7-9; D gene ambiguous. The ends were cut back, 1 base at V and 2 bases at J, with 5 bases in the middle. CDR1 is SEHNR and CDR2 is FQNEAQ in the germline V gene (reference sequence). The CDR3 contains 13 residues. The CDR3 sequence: CASSLEQNTEAFF. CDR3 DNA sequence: TGTGCCAGCAGCTTAGAACAAAACACTGAAGCTTTCTTT.

The CDR3, as DNA: TGTGCCAGCAGGCGACGTACCGGGACAGGCACAGATACGCAGTATTTT. Its protein is CASRRRTGTGTDTQYF. V gene TRBV28 combines with J gene TRBJ2-3, with 7 bases aligning to TRBD1. There are 16 residues in the CDR3. The germline V gene encodes CDR1 MDHEN and CDR2 SYDVKM. Trimming removed 6 bases from V and 1 base from J; junction bases left unmatched: 10. The full variable domain, its missing parts supplied by reference TRBV28 and TRBJ2-3, is DVKVTQSSRYLVKRTGEKVFLECVQDMDHENMFWYRQDPGLGLRLIYFSYDVKMKEKGDIPEGYSVSREKKERFSLILESASTNQTSMYLCASRRRTGTGTDTQYFGPGTRLTVL.

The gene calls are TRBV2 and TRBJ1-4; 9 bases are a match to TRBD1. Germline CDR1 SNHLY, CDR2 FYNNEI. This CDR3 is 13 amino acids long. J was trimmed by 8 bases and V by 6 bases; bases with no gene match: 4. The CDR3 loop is CASRGTGREKLFF. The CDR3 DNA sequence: TGTGCCAGCAGAGGGACAGGGCGCGAAAAACTGTTTTTT.

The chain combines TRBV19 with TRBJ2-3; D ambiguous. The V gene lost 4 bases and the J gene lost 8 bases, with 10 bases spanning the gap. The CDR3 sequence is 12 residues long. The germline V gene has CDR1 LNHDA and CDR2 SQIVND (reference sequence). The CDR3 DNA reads TGTGCCAGTAGTACCCGTTTCCTTACGCAGTATTTT. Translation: CASSTRFLTQYF.

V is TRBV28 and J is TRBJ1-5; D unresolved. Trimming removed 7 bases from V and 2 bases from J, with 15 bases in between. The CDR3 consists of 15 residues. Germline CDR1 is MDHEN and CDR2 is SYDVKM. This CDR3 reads CASNPFGVGNQPQHF. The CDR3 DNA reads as TGTGCCAGCAATCCCTTCGGGGTGGGCAATCAGCCCCAGCATTTT.

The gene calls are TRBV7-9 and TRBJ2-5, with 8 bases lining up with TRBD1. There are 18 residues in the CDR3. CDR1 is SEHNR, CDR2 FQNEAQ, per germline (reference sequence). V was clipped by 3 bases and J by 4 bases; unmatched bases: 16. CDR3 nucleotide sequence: TGTGCCAGCAGCTTTGGTCCGCAGGGGGCATTATGTCGAGAGACCCAGTACTTC. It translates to CASSFGPQGALCRETQYF. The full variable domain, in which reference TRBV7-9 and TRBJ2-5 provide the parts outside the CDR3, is DTGVSQNPRHKITKRGQNVTFRCDPISEHNRLYWYRQTLGQGPEFLTYFQNEAQLEKSRLLSDRFSAERPKGSFSTLEIQRTEQGDSAMYLCASSFGPQGALCRETQYFGPGTRLLVL.

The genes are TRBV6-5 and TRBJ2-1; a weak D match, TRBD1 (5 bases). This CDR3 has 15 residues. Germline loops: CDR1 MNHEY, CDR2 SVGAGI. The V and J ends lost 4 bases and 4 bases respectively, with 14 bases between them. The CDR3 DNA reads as TGTGCCAGCAGTTTAGACAGTGTATTTTACAATGAGCAGTTCTTC. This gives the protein CASSLDSVFYNEQFF.

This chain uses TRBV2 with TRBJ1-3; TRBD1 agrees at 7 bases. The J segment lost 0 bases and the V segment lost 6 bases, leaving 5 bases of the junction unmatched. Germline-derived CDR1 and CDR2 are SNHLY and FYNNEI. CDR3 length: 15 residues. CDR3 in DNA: TGTGCCAGCAGGCACAGGGGTGGCTCTGGAAACACCATATATTTT. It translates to CASRHRGGSGNTIYF.

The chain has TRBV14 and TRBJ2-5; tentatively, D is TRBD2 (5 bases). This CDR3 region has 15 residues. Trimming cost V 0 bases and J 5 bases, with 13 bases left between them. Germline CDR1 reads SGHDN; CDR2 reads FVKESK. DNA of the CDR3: TGTGCCAGCAGCCAAGAGCAGCTTCGGGGTGAGACCCAGTACTTC. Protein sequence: CASSQEQLRGETQYF.

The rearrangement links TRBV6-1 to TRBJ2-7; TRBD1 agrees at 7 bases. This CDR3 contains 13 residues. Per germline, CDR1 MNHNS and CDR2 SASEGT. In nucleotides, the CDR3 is TGTGCAGTACGGGGACAGAGCTCCTACGAGCAGTACTTC. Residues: CAVRGQSSYEQYF.

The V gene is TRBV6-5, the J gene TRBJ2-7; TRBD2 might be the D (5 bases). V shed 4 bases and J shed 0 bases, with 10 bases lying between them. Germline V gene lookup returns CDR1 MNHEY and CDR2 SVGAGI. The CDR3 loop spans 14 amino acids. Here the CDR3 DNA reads TGTGCCAGCAGTTCCCCGGGAAGCTCCTACGAGCAGTACTTC. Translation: CASSSPGSSYEQYF.

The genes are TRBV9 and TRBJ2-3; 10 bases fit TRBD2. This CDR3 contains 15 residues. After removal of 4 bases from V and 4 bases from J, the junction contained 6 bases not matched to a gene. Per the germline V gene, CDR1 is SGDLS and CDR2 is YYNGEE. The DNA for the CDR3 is TGTGCCAGCAGCTCAGCGGGGGGGGGCGCAGATACGCAGTATTTT. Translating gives CASSSAGGGADTQYF. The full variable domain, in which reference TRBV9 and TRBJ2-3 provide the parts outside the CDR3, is DSGVTQTPKHLITATGQRVTLRCSPRSGDLSVYWYQQSLDQGLQFLIQYYNGEERAKGNILERFSAQQFPDLHSELNLSSLELGDSALYFCASSSAGGGADTQYFGPGTRLTVL.

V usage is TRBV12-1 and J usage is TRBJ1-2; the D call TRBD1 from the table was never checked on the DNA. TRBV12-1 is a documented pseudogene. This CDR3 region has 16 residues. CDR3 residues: CASSFLEEGADYGYTF. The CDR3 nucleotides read TGTGCCAGCAGCTTCTTGGAGGAGGGGGCTGACTATGGCTACACCTTC.